This entry describes one TCR beta chain. Original methodology: How many nucleated cells were present was estimated from reference gene primer amplification. Measured with immunoSEQ multiplex PCR; TCRdb has only the in-frame clones, and not every one. V and J calls and clone size follow that table, whereas D and trimming were derived from the DNA. Among some 180,000 clones listed, more than 70% were seen once. CDR3 length equals 13 residues. V dropped 8 bases and J dropped 3; count of bases not matched to a gene: 6. Germline CDR1 and CDR2: LNHDA and SQIVND (reference sequence). The data originate from a study of blood T cell repertoires in COVID-19.

The rearrangement links TRBV19 to TRBJ1-1; the match to TRBD1 covers 7 bases. This receptor was taken from a man over 45 with COVID-19, enrolled during active disease. Sequences were obtained from peripheral blood. The CDR3 coding sequence is TGTGCCAGTGGGCACACAGGGGACACTGAAGCTTTCTTT. Translated: CASGHTGDTEAFF.